This entry is about one T cell receptor beta chain. Its target is unknown. The data stem from a study of cytomegalovirus exposure and HLA in healthy donors. Study findings and constraints: Across donors, presence/absence analyses took sequencing depth to be roughly uniform. Among TCR sequences, most were rare, though some public TCRs appeared in many donors. Rates of TCR association differed by HLA locus in a later analysis, with DRB1 highest and HLA-C lowest.

The PCR was carried out with 60 Vbeta primers and 13 Jbeta primers. Method: immunoSEQ multiplex PCR; TCRdb's copy keeps in-frame clones and lacks some. The sample includes approximately 100,000 clones, about four fifths of them seen just once. Donors showed nominal health when sampled, although they likely had unrecorded immune exposures. The CDR3 length is 14 residues. Germline V gene sequence: CDR1 LNHNV, CDR2 YYDKDF (reference sequence). The V and J ends lost 3 bases and 4 bases respectively, with 12 bases between them. The sequence came from a woman between 45 and 65 years old in good health and CMV-seropositive. The chain employs TRBV15 and TRBJ1-2; no firm D call. The sample taken for sequencing was PBMCs. The CDR3 coding sequence is TGTGCCACCAGCAGTTTGGAGACCCTCTATGGCTACACCTTC. Translation: CATSSLETLYGYTF.